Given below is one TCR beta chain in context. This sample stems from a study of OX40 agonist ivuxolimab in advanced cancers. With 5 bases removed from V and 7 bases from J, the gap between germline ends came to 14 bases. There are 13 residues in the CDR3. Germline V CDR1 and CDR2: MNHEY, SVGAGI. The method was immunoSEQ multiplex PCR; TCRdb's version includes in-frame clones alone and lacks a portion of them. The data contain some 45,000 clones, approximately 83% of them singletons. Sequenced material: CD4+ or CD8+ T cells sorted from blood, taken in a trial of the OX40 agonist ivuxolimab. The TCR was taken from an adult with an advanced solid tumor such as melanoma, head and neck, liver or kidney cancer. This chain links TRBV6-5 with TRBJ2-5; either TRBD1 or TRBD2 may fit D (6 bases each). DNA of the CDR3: TGTGCCAGCAGTGACCGGGGGCCCCGGACCCAGTACTTC. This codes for CASSDRGPRTQYF.